Following are 17 T cell receptor beta chains from one sample sequenced in a study of blood T cell repertoires in COVID-19. Sequencing used immunoSEQ multiplex PCR; TCRdb keeps in-frame clones, though not all of them. The sample contains over 110,000 clones, around three quarters of which appear only once. The specimen sequenced was peripheral blood. Receptor source: an older man with acute or convalescent COVID-19.

This clone was counted a few times. The chain couples TRBV7-3 to TRBJ2-3; the match to TRBD2 covers 8 bases. CDR3 length equals 15 residues. The germline CDR1 and CDR2 sequences are SGHTA and FQGTGA. J lost 5 bases, V lost 3 bases, and 7 bases had no gene match. CDR3 region: CASSFSGGLGDTQYF. The DNA for the CDR3 is TGTGCCAGCAGCTTCTCGGGGGGGCTCGGAGATACGCAGTATTTT.

CDR3 sequence reads: CASSIGPNTNTEAFF. The CDR3 bases are TGTGCCAGTAGTATAGGGCCGAACACCAACACTGAAGCTTTCTTT. The V gene is TRBV19, the J gene TRBJ1-1; D not resolved. Trimming took 1 base from V and 2 from J, leaving 11 bases between them. CDR1 and CDR2 (germline): LNHDA, SQIVND (reference sequence). There are 15 residues in the CDR3.

This sequence joins TRBV2 and TRBJ1-4; 8 bases match TRBD1. The V gene end was trimmed by 5 bases and the J gene end by 8 bases; junction bases not matched to a gene: 7. The CDR3 is 14 amino acids. In germline, CDR1 is SNHLY, CDR2 FYNNEI. CDR3 nucleotide sequence: TGTGCCAGCAGTCAACAGGGACAGGCGGAAAAACTGTTTTTT. It translates to CASSQQGQAEKLFF. The variable domain in full, with the rest retrieved from reference TRBV2 and TRBJ1-4, is EPEVTQTPSHQVTQMGQEVILRCVPISNHLYFYWYRQILGQKVEFLVSFYNNEISEKSEIFDDQFSVERPDGSNFTLKIRSTKLEDSAMYFCASSQQGQAEKLFFGSGTQLSVL.

CDR3 nucleotide sequence: TGTGCCAGCAGTTATGGTGGGGGGGGACGAGAGACCCAGTACTTC. Protein sequence: CASSYGGGGRETQYF. V and J are TRBV6-5 and TRBJ2-5; 7 bases agree with TRBD2. The CDR3 runs to 15 residues. Germline CDR1 is MNHEY and CDR2 is SVGAGI. V was pared by 3 bases and J by 4 bases, with 8 bases of the junction left unmatched.

The rearrangement joins TRBV5-1 to TRBJ2-7, with 7 positions matching TRBD2. J lost 0 bases, V lost 3 bases, and 3 bases had no gene match. CDR1 and CDR2 from the germline V gene are SGHRS and YFSETQ. The CDR3 is 14 residues long. The CDR3 bases are TGCGCCAGCAGCTCCGGGGGGAACTCCTACGAGCAGTACTTC. This translates into CASSSGGNSYEQYF.

The chain uses TRBV11-2 and TRBJ2-5; 7 bases align to TRBD1. The CDR3 spans 15 residues. Germline assignment: CDR1 SGHAT and CDR2 FQNNGV. With 5 bases clipped from V and 2 bases from J, the junction kept 8 bases outside the gene matches. In nucleotides, the CDR3 is TGTGCCAGCAGCCTGGGACAGAGGGATCAAGAGACCCAGTACTTC. Protein: CASSLGQRDQETQYF.

J is TRBJ2-1 and V is TRBV11-3; TRBD2 is a possible D gene (6 bases). V lost 5 bases to trimming and J lost 10 bases, with 15 bases between them. The germline V gene has CDR1 SGHNT and CDR2 YENEEA. The CDR3 extends over 13 amino acids. The CDR3 nucleotides read TGTGCCAGCAGCCTAAACCGGGGAGGCGAGCAGTTCTTC. Encoded protein: CASSLNRGGEQFF.

This chain connects TRBV10-3 to TRBJ2-5; 13 positions match TRBD2. Germline assignment: CDR1 ENHRY and CDR2 SYGVKD. There are 15 residues in the CDR3. The J segment lost 1 base and the V segment lost 8 bases, leaving 4 bases of the junction unmatched. In nucleotides, the CDR3 is TGTGCCATCGCAGGACTAGCGGGGGCCCAAGAGACCCAGTACTTC. Residues: CAIAGLAGAQETQYF.

V and J are TRBV7-2 and TRBJ2-1; D remains ambiguous. Deletions cut 6 bases from V and 7 bases from J, with 19 bases between. Per the germline V gene, CDR1 is SGHTA and CDR2 is FQGNSA. The CDR3 is 15 residues long. CDR3 in amino acids: CASSRRAQSRNEQFF. The CDR3, as DNA: TGTGCCAGCAGTCGAAGAGCCCAAAGTCGTAATGAGCAGTTCTTC. Together with reference TRBV7-2 and TRBJ2-1, the CDR3 gives the full variable domain: GAGVSQSPSNKVTEKGKDVELRCDPISGHTALYWYRQSLGQGLEFLIYFQGNSAPDKSGLPSDRFSAERTGGSVSTLTIQRTQQEDSAVYLCASSRRAQSRNEQFFGPGTRLTVL.

This clone was picked up many times. Other DNA variants within this sample encode the same CDR3. The V gene is TRBV7-2, the J gene TRBJ1-2; tentative D call: TRBD1 (5 bases). Germline V gene sequence: CDR1 SGHTA, CDR2 FQGNSA. The CDR3 spans 14 residues. Trimming stripped 1 base from V and 7 bases from J, with 13 bases between. CDR3 sequence reads: CASSLGAGTSGYTF. The DNA for the CDR3 is TGTGCCAGCAGCTTAGGGGCGGGGACGTCTGGCTACACCTTC. The whole variable domain, remainder taken from reference TRBV7-2 and TRBJ1-2, is GAGVSQSPSNKVTEKGKDVELRCDPISGHTALYWYRQSLGQGLEFLIYFQGNSAPDKSGLPSDRFSAERTGGSVSTLTIQRTQQEDSAVYLCASSLGAGTSGYTFGSGTRLTVV.

The V call is TRBV28, the J call TRBJ2-1; 11 bases are shared with TRBD2. Germline V gene lookup returns CDR1 MDHEN and CDR2 SYDVKM. CDR3 length: 17 residues. J lost 7 bases, V lost 6 bases, and 14 bases had no gene match. The CDR3 bases are TGTGCCAGCAGAACGACTAGCGGGGCTAGGGTAAATAATGAGCAGTTCTTC. Its protein is CASRTTSGARVNNEQFF.

This chain connects TRBV6-4 to TRBJ2-5, with TRBD1 identical over 10 bases. Unmatched junction bases numbered 3, after V lost 2 bases and J lost 3 bases. Germline V CDR1 and CDR2: MRHNA, SNTAGT. The CDR3 sequence is 15 residues long. CDR3 amino acids: CASSDPTGGEETQYF. The CDR3, as DNA: TGTGCCAGCAGTGACCCGACAGGGGGCGAAGAGACCCAGTACTTC.

The V gene is TRBV18, the J gene TRBJ1-1; D not resolved. Deletions cut 3 bases from V and 1 base from J, with 9 bases between. Per germline, CDR1 KGHSH and CDR2 LQKENI. This CDR3 has 14 residues. As DNA, the CDR3 is TGTGCCAGCTCACCCCACACCACGAACACTGAAGCTTTCTTT. Residues: CASSPHTTNTEAFF.

This sequence joins TRBV6-5 and TRBJ2-7, with D maybe TRBD1 (6 bases). The CDR3 has 15 amino acids. The germline V gene has CDR1 MNHEY and CDR2 SVGAGI. With 3 bases removed from V and 0 bases from J, the gap between germline ends came to 12 bases. CDR3: CASSYDRDNSYEQYF. The CDR3 nucleotides are TGTGCCAGCAGTTATGACCGGGACAACTCCTACGAGCAGTACTTC.

CDR3 nucleotides: TGTGCCAGCAGCCCTCGGCCGGGGAATAATTCACCCCTCCACTTT. Translation gives CASSPRPGNNSPLHF. The chain is built from TRBV6-4 and TRBJ1-6; D call uncertain. The CDR3 has 15 amino acids. CDR1 is MRHNA and CDR2 is SNTAGT in the germline V gene. Trimming left V 6 bases short and J 5 bases short, with 14 bases between.

V and J are TRBV7-9 and TRBJ2-2; D is possibly TRBD1 (5 bases). V was trimmed by 6 bases and J by 13 bases, leaving 21 bases between them. This CDR3 has 14 amino acids. Germline V gene lookup returns CDR1 SEHNR and CDR2 FQNEAQ (reference sequence). The CDR3 sequence: CASRPTDSHLRLFF. CDR3 sequence (DNA): TGTGCCAGCAGACCGACAGATTCCCACCTTAGGCTGTTTTTT.

This clone was recorded a few times. The gene calls are TRBV6-5 and TRBJ1-5, with TRBD1 matching over 8 bases. The CDR3 sequence is 13 residues long. Per the germline V gene, CDR1 is MNHEY and CDR2 is SVGAGI. Trimming took 10 bases from V and 7 from J; bases not matched to a gene: 9. CDR3 loop: CATHQGAWQPQHF. CDR3 DNA: TGTGCCACCCACCAGGGGGCTTGGCAGCCCCAGCATTTT.